This T cell receptor beta chain was profiled in a study of T cells and Merkel cell carcinoma outcomes. Study-wide results and limits: Repertoire plus T-cell density reportedly predicted Merkel cell carcinoma outcomes.

The repertoire was sequenced with immunoSEQ multiplex PCR; TCRdb's copy has only in-frame clones and lacks some. The sample lists roughly 15,000 clones, 80% to 95% occurring once. The CDR3 extends over 13 amino acids. J was trimmed by 7 bases and V by 6 bases; bases with no gene match: 5. Germline V gives CDR1 MNHEY, CDR2 SVGAGI. Concerning this clone: Its antigen remains unidentified.

This chain connects TRBV6-5 to TRBJ1-5; 8 bases agree with TRBD1. Sample: tumor tissue from Merkel cell carcinoma. The clonotype originates from a human donor with Merkel cell carcinoma. In DNA, the CDR3 is TGTGCCAGCAGCACAGGGGGAGGGCAGCCCCAGCATTTT. Translated, it gives CASSTGGGQPQHF.